Shown below are 15 T cell receptor beta chains from a single sample sequenced in a study of T-cell reconstitution after alpha-beta-depleted transplantation in children. It was with unique molecular identifiers that the TCRbeta library was prepared. MiXCR, run by TCRdb on the PCR reads, gives a single entry per CDR3 protein. The sample yields some 490,000 distinct CDR3 sequences, about 12% seen once. The sample was PBMCs from the stem cell graft donor, taken from the stem cell graft. These receptors were collected from a human donor who donated a stem cell graft to a child with combined immunodeficiency.

V is TRBV24-1 and J is TRBJ2-2; D ambiguous. Trimming stripped 3 bases from V and 0 bases from J, with 7 bases between. The CDR3 has 15 residues. CDR1 and CDR2 from the germline V gene are KGHDR and SFDVKD. The CDR3 sequence is CATSDPWTNTGELFF. CDR3 DNA: TGTGCCACCAGTGATCCCTGGACGAACACCGGGGAGCTGTTTTTT.

The chain employs TRBV25-1 and TRBJ2-7, with D unclear. Germline-derived CDR1 and CDR2 are MGHDK and SYGVNS. This CDR3 comprises 14 residues. The V and J ends lost 4 bases and 3 bases respectively, with 13 bases between them. CDR3 in amino acids: CASSAMDHLYEQYF. DNA of the CDR3: TGTGCCAGCAGTGCAATGGACCACCTCTACGAGCAGTACTTC.

This clonotype was seen a few times. This rearrangement joins TRBV20-1 to TRBJ2-7; TRBD1 or TRBD2 may be the D gene (5 bases each). V lost 1 base, J lost 3 bases, and 13 bases lay in between. The CDR3 has 14 amino acids. In germline, CDR1 is DFQATT, CDR2 SNEGSKA (reference sequence). Here the CDR3 reads CSARGPGPHYEQYF. In DNA, the CDR3 is TGCAGTGCTAGAGGGCCGGGACCTCACTACGAGCAGTACTTC.

This clonotype was seen repeatedly, ten times or more. V usage is TRBV12-3 or TRBV12-4 and J usage is TRBJ1-6, with a tentative D call TRBD1 (5 bases). Trimming pared 4 bases from V and 7 bases from J, leaving 17 bases between. There are 16 residues in the CDR3. The CDR3 coding sequence is TGTGCCAGCAGTTCCTCGAGGGGCCCGGGGAATTCACCCCTCCACTTT. Amino acids: CASSSSRGPGNSPLHF.

This clonotype has ten or more counts. This rearrangement joins TRBV3-1 to TRBJ2-7; possibly TRBD2 for D (5 bases). This CDR3 has 16 residues. Looked up from germline, CDR1 is LGHDT and CDR2 is YNNKEL (reference sequence). With 4 bases removed from V and 2 bases from J, the gap between germline ends came to 18 bases. CDR3 coding DNA: TGTGCCAGCAGCCCCCCCTTCTCGGGGAAAACCTACGAGCAGTACTTC. Translating gives CASSPPFSGKTYEQYF.

This clonotype was detected only a few times. CDR3 protein: CAWSIIRYEQYF. For the CDR3, the DNA is TGTGCCTGGAGTATTATCCGATACGAGCAGTACTTC. The chain couples TRBV30 to TRBJ2-7, with D unresolved. Looked up from germline, CDR1 is GTSNPN and CDR2 is SVGIG (reference sequence). The CDR3 is made up of 12 amino acids. Trimming stripped 2 bases from V and 4 bases from J, with 9 bases between.

This clonotype was counted only a few times. This sequence joins TRBV20-1 and TRBJ2-2, with unresolved D. CDR3 size: 11 residues. V was shortened by 2 bases and J by 6 bases, with 4 bases between the two germline ends. Germline V CDR1 and CDR2: DFQATT, SNEGSKA (reference sequence). The CDR3 bases are TGCAGTGCTAGAACAGCCGGGGAGCTGTTTTTT. This sequence encodes CSARTAGELFF.

The chain employs TRBV19 and TRBJ2-7; D may be TRBD1 (5 bases). The V and J ends lost 6 bases and 1 base respectively, with 16 bases between them. The CDR3 is 15 residues long. CDR1 is LNHDA, CDR2 SQIVND, per germline (reference sequence). The CDR3 DNA reads as TGTGCCAGTAGCCATGCGTCCAAGGGGTCCTACGAGCAGTACTTC. Amino acid sequence: CASSHASKGSYEQYF.

This clonotype was observed many times. This rearrangement joins TRBV10-2 to TRBJ1-2, with D unclear. Trimming left V 1 base short and J 2 bases short, with 8 bases between. Germline V gives CDR1 WSHSY, CDR2 SAAADI. This CDR3 region has 14 residues. The CDR3 protein is CASSEYTKNYGYTF. Here the CDR3 DNA reads TGCGCCAGCAGTGAGTATACCAAGAACTATGGCTACACCTTC.

This clonotype was recorded a few times. V and J are TRBV24-1 and TRBJ2-3; no clear D gene. There are 14 residues in the CDR3. Germline CDR1 reads KGHDR; CDR2 reads SFDVKD. The V gene lost 8 bases and the J gene lost 1 base, with 12 bases spanning the gap. CDR3 loop: CATKDPLGTDTQYF. Written as DNA, the CDR3 is TGTGCCACCAAGGACCCATTGGGCACAGATACGCAGTATTTT.

This clonotype was found many times. V is TRBV6-5 and J is TRBJ2-7, with 7 bases aligning to TRBD1. V shed 4 bases and J 0 bases; nucleotides not matched to a gene: 6. The CDR3 contains 15 residues. CDR1 is MNHEY, CDR2 SVGAGI, per germline. CDR3 in DNA: TGTGCCAGCAGTTTTCGGGACAGAAGCTCCTACGAGCAGTACTTC. This sequence encodes CASSFRDRSSYEQYF.

The chain carries TRBV28 and TRBJ2-1; D is perhaps TRBD2 (5 bases). CDR3 length: 12 residues. The germline V gene encodes CDR1 MDHEN and CDR2 SYDVKM. V shed 5 bases and J shed 10 bases, with 12 bases lying between them. The CDR3, as DNA: TGTGCCAGCAGTCCAACGGGGTGGGAGCAGTTCTTC. Its translation: CASSPTGWEQFF.

In this sample, this clonotype turned up a few times. The chain links TRBV7-2 to TRBJ2-2, with 10 bases lining up with TRBD1. Trimming took 5 bases from V and 5 from J; bases not matched to a gene: 5. Germline values: CDR1 SGHTA, CDR2 FQGNSA. The CDR3 has 15 residues. CDR3 in amino acids: CASSKGTGATGELFF. The CDR3 region has the DNA TGTGCCAGCAGCAAGGGGACAGGGGCTACCGGGGAGCTGTTTTTT.

V and J are TRBV9 and TRBJ2-2; the D gene is possibly TRBD2 (5 bases). With 5 bases removed from V and 3 bases from J, the gap between germline ends came to 11 bases. CDR3 size: 14 residues. The germline gives CDR1 SGDLS, CDR2 YYNGEE. In nucleotides, the CDR3 is TGTGCCAGCAGAGAGAGCGGAGACACCGGGGAGCTGTTTTTT. Protein sequence: CASRESGDTGELFF.

The chain combines TRBV7-3 with TRBJ2-7; D call uncertain. The germline gives CDR1 SGHTA, CDR2 FQGTGA. Deletions cut 3 bases from V and 4 bases from J, with 16 bases between. The CDR3 runs to 15 residues. CDR3 loop: CASSFDWGSSYEQYF. The CDR3 DNA sequence: TGTGCCAGCAGCTTCGATTGGGGATCCTCTTACGAGCAGTACTTC.